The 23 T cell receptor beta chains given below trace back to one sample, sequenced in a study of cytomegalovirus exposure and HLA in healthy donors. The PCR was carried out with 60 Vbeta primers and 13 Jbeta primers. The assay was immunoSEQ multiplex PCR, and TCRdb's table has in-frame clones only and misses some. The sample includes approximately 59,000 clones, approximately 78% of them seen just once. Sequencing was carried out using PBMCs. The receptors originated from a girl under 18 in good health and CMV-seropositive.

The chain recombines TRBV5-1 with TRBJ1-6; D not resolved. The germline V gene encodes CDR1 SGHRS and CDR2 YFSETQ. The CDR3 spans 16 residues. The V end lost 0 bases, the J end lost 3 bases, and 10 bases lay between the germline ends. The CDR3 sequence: CASSLGPENYNSPLHF. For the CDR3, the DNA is TGCGCCAGCAGCTTGGGTCCCGAGAACTATAATTCACCCCTCCACTTT.

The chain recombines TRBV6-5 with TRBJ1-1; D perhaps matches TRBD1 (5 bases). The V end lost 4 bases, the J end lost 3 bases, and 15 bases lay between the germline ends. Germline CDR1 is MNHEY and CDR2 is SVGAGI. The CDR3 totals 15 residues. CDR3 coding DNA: TGTGCCAGCAGTTCCCGGGGAGGGGCGGACACTGAAGCTTTCTTT. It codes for CASSSRGGADTEAFF.

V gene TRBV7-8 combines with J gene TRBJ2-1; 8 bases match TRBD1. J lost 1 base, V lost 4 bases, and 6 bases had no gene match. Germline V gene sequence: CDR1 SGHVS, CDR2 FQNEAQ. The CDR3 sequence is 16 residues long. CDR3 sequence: CASSSLTGGSYNEQFF. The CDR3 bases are TGTGCCAGCAGCTCGTTAACAGGGGGGTCCTACAATGAGCAGTTCTTC.

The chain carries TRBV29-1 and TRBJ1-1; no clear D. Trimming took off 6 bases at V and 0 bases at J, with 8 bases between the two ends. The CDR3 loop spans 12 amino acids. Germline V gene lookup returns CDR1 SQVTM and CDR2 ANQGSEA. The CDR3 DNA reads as TGCAGCGTAACAGCTTTGAACACTGAAGCTTTCTTT. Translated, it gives CSVTALNTEAFF.

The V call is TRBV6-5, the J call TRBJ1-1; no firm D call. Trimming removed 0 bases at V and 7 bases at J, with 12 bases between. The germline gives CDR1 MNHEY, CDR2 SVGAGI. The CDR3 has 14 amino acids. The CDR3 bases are TGTGCCAGCAGTTACTCGATGGAGGCCCGTGAAGCTTTCTTT. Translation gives CASSYSMEAREAFF.

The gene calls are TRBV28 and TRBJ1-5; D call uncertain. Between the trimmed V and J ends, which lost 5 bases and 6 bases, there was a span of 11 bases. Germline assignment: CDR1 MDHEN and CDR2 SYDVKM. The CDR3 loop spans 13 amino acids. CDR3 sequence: CASSPRLVQPQHF. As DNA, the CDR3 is TGTGCCAGCAGTCCCCGACTTGTTCAGCCCCAGCATTTT.

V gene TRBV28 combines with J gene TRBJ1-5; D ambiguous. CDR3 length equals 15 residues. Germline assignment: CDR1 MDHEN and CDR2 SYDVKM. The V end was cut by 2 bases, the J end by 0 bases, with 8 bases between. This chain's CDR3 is CASSLARNSNQPQHF. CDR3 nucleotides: TGTGCCAGCAGTTTAGCCAGAAATAGCAATCAGCCCCAGCATTTT.

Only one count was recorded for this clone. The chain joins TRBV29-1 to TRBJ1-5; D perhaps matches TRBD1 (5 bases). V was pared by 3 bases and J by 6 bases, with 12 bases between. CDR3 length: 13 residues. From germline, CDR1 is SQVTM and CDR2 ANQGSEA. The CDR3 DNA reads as TGCAGCGTTGAGGTAACCAGGGCTCAGCCCCAGCATTTT. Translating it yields CSVEVTRAQPQHF.

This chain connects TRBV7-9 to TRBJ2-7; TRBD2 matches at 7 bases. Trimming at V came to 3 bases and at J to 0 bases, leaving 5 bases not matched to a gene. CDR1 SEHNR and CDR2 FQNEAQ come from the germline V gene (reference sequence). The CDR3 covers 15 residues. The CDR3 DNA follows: TGTGCCAGCAGCTTCGAGGGACTACCCTCCTACGAGCAGTACTTC. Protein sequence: CASSFEGLPSYEQYF.

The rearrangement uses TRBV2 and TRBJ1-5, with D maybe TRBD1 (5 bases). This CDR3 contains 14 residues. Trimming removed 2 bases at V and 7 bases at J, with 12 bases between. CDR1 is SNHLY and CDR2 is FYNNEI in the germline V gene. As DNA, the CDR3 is TGTGCCAGCAGTGAATATGGGGGGTACCAGCCCCAGCATTTT. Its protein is CASSEYGGYQPQHF.

The DNA of the CDR3 is TGTGCCAGCAGCGACAGGGGGCTGGTCCACCAGTACTTC. It specifies CASSDRGLVHQYF. The chain employs TRBV28 and TRBJ2-7; 10 bases agree with TRBD1. V trimming: 6 bases; J trimming: 10 bases; junction bases outside the gene matches: 9. Germline CDR1 and CDR2: MDHEN and SYDVKM. The CDR3 loop spans 13 amino acids. Looking up the rest from reference TRBV28 and TRBJ2-7 gives the full variable domain: DVKVTQSSRYLVKRTGEKVFLECVQDMDHENMFWYRQDPGLGLRLIYFSYDVKMKEKGDIPEGYSVSREKKERFSLILESASTNQTSMYLCASSDRGLVHQYFGPGTRLTVT.

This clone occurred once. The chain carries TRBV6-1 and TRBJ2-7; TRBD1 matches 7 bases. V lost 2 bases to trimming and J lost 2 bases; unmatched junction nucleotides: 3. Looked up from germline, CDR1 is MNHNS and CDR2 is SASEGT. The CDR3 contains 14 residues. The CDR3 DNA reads TGTGCCAGCAGTGAAATTGACAGGGCCTACGAGCAGTACTTC. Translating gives CASSEIDRAYEQYF.

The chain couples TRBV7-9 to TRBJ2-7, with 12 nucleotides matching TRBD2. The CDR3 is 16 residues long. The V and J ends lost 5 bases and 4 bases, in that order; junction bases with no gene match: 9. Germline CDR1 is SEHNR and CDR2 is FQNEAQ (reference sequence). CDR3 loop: CASSRLAGATLYEQYF. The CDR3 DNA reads TGTGCCAGCAGCCGACTAGCGGGAGCGACCTTATACGAGCAGTACTTC. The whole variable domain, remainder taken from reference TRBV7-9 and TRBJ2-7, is DTGVSQNPRHKITKRGQNVTFRCDPISEHNRLYWYRQTLGQGPEFLTYFQNEAQLEKSRLLSDRFSAERPKGSFSTLEIQRTEQGDSAMYLCASSRLAGATLYEQYFGPGTRLTVT.

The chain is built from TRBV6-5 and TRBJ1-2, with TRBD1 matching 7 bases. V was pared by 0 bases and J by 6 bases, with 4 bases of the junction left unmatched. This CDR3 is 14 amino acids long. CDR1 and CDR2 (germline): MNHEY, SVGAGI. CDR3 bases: TGTGCCAGCAGTTACTCGTCCAGGGGGGATGGCTACACCTTC. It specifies CASSYSSRGDGYTF.

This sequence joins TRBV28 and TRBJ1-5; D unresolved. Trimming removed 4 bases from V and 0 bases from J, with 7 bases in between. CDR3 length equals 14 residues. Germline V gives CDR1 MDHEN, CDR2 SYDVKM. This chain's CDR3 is CASSSGSSNQPQHF. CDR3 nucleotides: TGTGCCAGCAGTTCAGGTTCTAGCAATCAGCCCCAGCATTTT.

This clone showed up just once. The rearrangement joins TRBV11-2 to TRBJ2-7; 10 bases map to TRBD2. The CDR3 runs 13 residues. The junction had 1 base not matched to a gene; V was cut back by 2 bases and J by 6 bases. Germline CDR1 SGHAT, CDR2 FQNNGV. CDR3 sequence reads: CASSLSGRGEQYF. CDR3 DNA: TGTGCCAGCAGCTTAAGCGGGAGGGGCGAGCAGTACTTC.

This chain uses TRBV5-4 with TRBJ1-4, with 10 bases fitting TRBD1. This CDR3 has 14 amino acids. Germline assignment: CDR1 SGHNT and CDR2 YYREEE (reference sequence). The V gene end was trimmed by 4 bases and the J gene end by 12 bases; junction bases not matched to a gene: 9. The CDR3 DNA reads TGTGCCAGCAGCCCACCGGGACAGGGGACTGAACTGTTTTTT. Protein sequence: CASSPPGQGTELFF.

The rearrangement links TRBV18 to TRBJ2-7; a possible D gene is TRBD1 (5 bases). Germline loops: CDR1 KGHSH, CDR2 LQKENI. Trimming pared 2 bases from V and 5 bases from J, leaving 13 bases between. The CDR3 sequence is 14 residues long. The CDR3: CASSPSRVSHEQYF. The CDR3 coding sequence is TGTGCCAGCTCACCATCCAGGGTAAGCCACGAGCAGTACTTC.

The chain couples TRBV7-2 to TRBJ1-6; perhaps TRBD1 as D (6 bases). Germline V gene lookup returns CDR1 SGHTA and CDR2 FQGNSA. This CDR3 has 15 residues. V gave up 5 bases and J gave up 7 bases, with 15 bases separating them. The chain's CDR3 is CASSPTGLRNSPLHF. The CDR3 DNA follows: TGTGCCAGCAGCCCTACAGGGTTAAGGAATTCACCCCTCCACTTT.

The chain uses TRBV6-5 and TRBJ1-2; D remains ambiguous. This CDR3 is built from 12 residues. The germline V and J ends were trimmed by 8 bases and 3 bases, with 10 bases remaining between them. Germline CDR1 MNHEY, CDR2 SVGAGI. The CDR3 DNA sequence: TGTGCCAGCCGCGGGAGTTACTATGGCTACACCTTC. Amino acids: CASRGSYYGYTF.

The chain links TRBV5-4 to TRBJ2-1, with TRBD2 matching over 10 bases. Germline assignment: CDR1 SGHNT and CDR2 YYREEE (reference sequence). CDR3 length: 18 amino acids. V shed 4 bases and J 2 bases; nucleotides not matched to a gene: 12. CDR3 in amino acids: CASSPSNLAGVPYNEQFF. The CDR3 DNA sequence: TGTGCCAGCAGCCCCTCGAATCTAGCGGGGGTCCCCTACAATGAGCAGTTCTTC.

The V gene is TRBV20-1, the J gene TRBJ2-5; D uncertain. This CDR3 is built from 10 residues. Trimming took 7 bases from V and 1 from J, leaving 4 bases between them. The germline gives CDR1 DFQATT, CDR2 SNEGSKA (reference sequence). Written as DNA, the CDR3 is TGCAGTGGTATCCAAGAGACCCAGTACTTC. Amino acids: CSGIQETQYF.

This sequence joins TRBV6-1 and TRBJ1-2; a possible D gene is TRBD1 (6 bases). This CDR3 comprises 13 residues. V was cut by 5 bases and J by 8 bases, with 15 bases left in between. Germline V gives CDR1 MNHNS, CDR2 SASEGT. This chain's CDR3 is CASSPSGVFGYTF. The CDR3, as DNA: TGTGCCAGCAGTCCCTCAGGGGTATTCGGCTACACCTTC.